Below, 32 T cell receptor beta chains from the same sample are listed, as sequenced in a study of cytomegalovirus exposure and HLA in healthy donors. Primers for the PCR totalled 60 Vbeta and 13 Jbeta. Using immunoSEQ multiplex PCR, the repertoire was profiled, and TCRdb retains in-frame clones only, with some absent. The sample has around 150,000 clones, 85% to 90% seen once; the top ten hold around 5.2%. Material for sequencing was PBMCs. Receptors originate from a woman in her 30s in good health and CMV-seronegative.

The J gene is TRBJ2-7, the V gene TRBV7-9; D unclear. CDR1 SEHNR and CDR2 FQNEAQ come from the germline V gene (reference sequence). The CDR3 is 15 amino acids. The V end was cut by 1 base, the J end by 3 bases, with 13 bases between. CDR3 residues: CASSLGGLSYYEQYF. For the CDR3, the DNA is TGTGCCAGCAGCTTAGGCGGATTATCCTACTACGAGCAGTACTTC.

The V gene is TRBV6-1, the J gene TRBJ2-7, with TRBD2 identical over 11 bases. The CDR3 runs 14 residues. After removal of 5 bases from V and 6 bases from J, the junction contained 6 bases not matched to a gene. CDR1 and CDR2 from the germline V gene are MNHNS and SASEGT. The CDR3 region is CASSIRLAGIEQYF. In DNA, the CDR3 is TGTGCCAGCAGTATTAGACTAGCGGGGATCGAGCAGTACTTC.

The DNA for the CDR3 is TGTGCCAGCCGGGTCGGGGTGAACACTGAAGCTTTCTTT. As protein: CASRVGVNTEAFF. The rearrangement links TRBV6-5 to TRBJ1-1; D not certain. Germline CDR1 reads MNHEY; CDR2 reads SVGAGI. The CDR3 is 13 amino acids. Trimming took off 8 bases at V and 0 bases at J, with 10 bases between the two ends.

The rearrangement joins TRBV5-1 to TRBJ2-5; perhaps TRBD2 as D (6 bases). The J call may be faulty, since TRBJ2-7 better matches the DNA end. Looked up from germline, CDR1 is SGHRS and CDR2 is YFSETQ. The CDR3 contains 14 residues. The CDR3 nucleotides read TGCGCCAGCAGCTTGTACGGGGGTACCCACGAGCAGTACTTC. Amino acids: CASSLYGGTHEQYF.

The chain has TRBV2 and TRBJ1-5, with D maybe TRBD1 (5 bases). With 5 bases removed from V and 0 bases from J, the gap between germline ends came to 8 bases. The CDR3 has 14 amino acids. Germline V lookup: CDR1 SNHLY, CDR2 FYNNEI. In DNA form, the CDR3 reads TGTGCCAGCAGTCATGACAGTAGCAATCAGCCCCAGCATTTT. It is translated as CASSHDSSNQPQHF.

The rearrangement joins TRBV7-2 to TRBJ2-7; 7 bases are a match to TRBD2. From germline, CDR1 is SGHTA and CDR2 FQGNSA. This CDR3 spans 16 amino acids. Trimming took 4 bases from V and 5 from J; bases not matched to a gene: 14. In DNA, the CDR3 is TGTGCCAGCAGCTCGCATCTTTGGCGGGAGAGAAACGAGCAGTACTTC. Translation: CASSSHLWRERNEQYF.

The V gene is TRBV7-2, the J gene TRBJ1-2; D perhaps matches TRBD1 (6 bases). V lost 5 bases, J lost 8 bases, and 18 bases lay in between. In germline, CDR1 is SGHTA, CDR2 FQGNSA. The CDR3 loop spans 14 amino acids. This CDR3 reads CASSSRPGDNGYTF. CDR3 in DNA: TGTGCCAGCAGCAGCCGTCCAGGGGATAACGGCTACACCTTC.

The chain couples TRBV12-2 to TRBJ1-2; TRBD1 reflects the table's D call only, with no check against the DNA. TRBV12-2 is tagged as a pseudogene. This CDR3 has 12 residues. This chain's CDR3 is CASRAGTGRYTF. The DNA for the CDR3 is TGTGCAAGTCGCGCCGGGACAGGACGCTACACCTTC.

V is TRBV7-2 and J is TRBJ2-6, with a tentative D call TRBD1 (6 bases). The CDR3 contains 16 residues. Trimming removed 3 bases at V and 3 bases at J, with 12 bases between. Germline assignment: CDR1 SGHTA and CDR2 FQGNSA. The CDR3 reads CASSFLNRVGANVLTF. The CDR3 DNA is TGTGCCAGCAGCTTCCTTAACAGGGTTGGGGCCAACGTCCTGACTTTC.

As regards this clone: Germline and junction disagree at one end, which may indicate a read error. The chain combines TRBV7-9 with TRBJ1-1; D is possibly TRBD1 (5 bases). This CDR3 is built from 17 residues. Germline loops: CDR1 SEHNR, CDR2 FQNEAQ (reference sequence). The CDR3 protein is CSSSLRDRYYGVTEAFF. In DNA form, the CDR3 reads TGTTCCAGCAGCTTACGAGACAGATACTATGGGGTTACTGAAGCTTTCTTT.

CDR3 sequence: CSVEENRGETQYF. The DNA of the CDR3 is TGCAGCGTTGAAGAGAACAGGGGGGAGACCCAGTACTTC. The rearrangement joins TRBV29-1 to TRBJ2-5; 8 bases fit TRBD1. Germline values: CDR1 SQVTM, CDR2 ANQGSEA. The CDR3 is 13 amino acids. The trim removed 0 bases at V and 5 bases at J, leaving 2 bases unmatched. The complete variable domain, with remaining parts taken from reference TRBV29-1 and TRBJ2-5, reads SAVISQKPSRDICQRGTSLTIQCQVDSQVTMMFWYRQQPGQSLTLIATANQGSEATYESGFVIDKFPISRPNLTFSTLTVSNMSPEDSSIYLCSVEENRGETQYFGPGTRLLVL.

V is TRBV25-1 and J is TRBJ2-2; 8 positions agree with TRBD2. Germline-derived CDR1 and CDR2 are MGHDK and SYGVNS. The CDR3 is 16 amino acids. Germline trimming cut 6 bases from V and 6 bases from J; bases unmatched to any gene: 12. The chain's CDR3 is CASRPPGLGTAGELFF. Written as DNA, the CDR3 is TGTGCCAGCAGGCCTCCGGGACTAGGAACAGCCGGGGAGCTGTTTTTT.

This rearrangement joins TRBV6-5 to TRBJ2-1, with 10 bases that match TRBD2. V was pared by 0 bases and J by 8 bases, with 4 bases of the junction left unmatched. Germline V gene lookup returns CDR1 MNHEY and CDR2 SVGAGI. The CDR3 length is 15 residues. The CDR3 is CASSYSGLARHEQFF. In DNA, the CDR3 is TGTGCCAGCAGTTACTCGGGACTAGCGCGGCATGAGCAGTTCTTC.

The genes are TRBV7-8 and TRBJ2-1; unclear D gene. This CDR3 is built from 15 residues. Between the trimmed V and J ends, which lost 5 bases and 4 bases, there was a span of 15 bases. From germline, CDR1 is SGHVS and CDR2 FQNEAQ. The CDR3 DNA follows: TGTGCCAGCAGCCTATTCCCTGTAAAATACAATGAGCAGTTCTTC. Translating it yields CASSLFPVKYNEQFF.

The chain recombines TRBV18 with TRBJ1-1, with a weak D call TRBD1 (5 bases). The CDR3 spans 14 residues. The germline V and J ends were trimmed by 2 bases and 5 bases, with 12 bases remaining between them. Germline lookup yields CDR1 KGHSH and CDR2 LQKENI. For the CDR3, the DNA is TGTGCCAGCTCACCAATCGCAGGGTATACTGAAGCTTTCTTT. Its translation is CASSPIAGYTEAFF.

This chain joins TRBV10-3 and TRBJ2-3, with 11 bases aligning to TRBD2. The CDR3 is 14 amino acids. Germline V CDR1 and CDR2: ENHRY, SYGVKD. Trimming removed 6 bases from V and 4 bases from J; junction bases left unmatched: 3. The CDR3 DNA sequence: TGTGCCATCAGAAATAGCGGGGGGGCAGATACGCAGTATTTT. Amino acids: CAIRNSGGADTQYF.

CDR3 in DNA: TGTGCCAACCCGACAGGAGCCTCCTACAATGAGCAGTTCTTC. It encodes CANPTGASYNEQFF. The chain recombines TRBV2 with TRBJ2-1; weak D call: TRBD1 (6 bases). The germline V and J ends were trimmed by 10 bases and 0 bases, with 13 bases remaining between them. Germline CDR1 is SNHLY and CDR2 is FYNNEI. This CDR3 contains 14 residues.

CDR3 loop: CASRSGQGSPYEQYF. The CDR3 nucleotides read TGTGCCAGCAGATCCGGACAGGGAAGTCCCTACGAGCAGTACTTC. This rearrangement joins TRBV28 to TRBJ2-7; TRBD1 matches at 8 bases. Trimming at V came to 6 bases and at J to 2 bases, leaving 9 bases not matched to a gene. CDR3 length: 15 residues. Germline V gene sequence: CDR1 MDHEN, CDR2 SYDVKM. The variable domain in full, completed from reference TRBV28 and TRBJ2-7, reads DVKVTQSSRYLVKRTGEKVFLECVQDMDHENMFWYRQDPGLGLRLIYFSYDVKMKEKGDIPEGYSVSREKKERFSLILESASTNQTSMYLCASRSGQGSPYEQYFGPGTRLTVT.

V usage is TRBV2 and J usage is TRBJ2-2; D is possibly TRBD1 (5 bases). From germline, CDR1 is SNHLY and CDR2 FYNNEI. Trimming pared 4 bases from V and 5 bases from J, leaving 8 bases between. CDR3 length: 13 amino acids. CDR3 DNA: TGTGCCAGCAGTGGACAGTGGACCGGGGAGCTGTTTTTT. This translates into CASSGQWTGELFF.

The CDR3 bases are TGTGCCAGCAGTTTCTTACTAGCGGGGGAAGATACGCAGTATTTT. It specifies CASSFLLAGEDTQYF. The chain recombines TRBV27 with TRBJ2-3; 11 bases fit TRBD2. V shed 3 bases, J shed 5 bases, and the junction held 4 bases outside the gene matches. The CDR3 has 15 residues. Germline-derived CDR1 and CDR2 are MNHEY and SMNVEV (reference sequence).

This chain links TRBV7-2 with TRBJ2-3; TRBD2 aligns across 12 bases. Germline assignment: CDR1 SGHTA and CDR2 FQGNSA. There are 18 residues in the CDR3. Losses at the gene ends were 2 bases for V and 0 bases for J; bases not matched to a gene: 6. As DNA, the CDR3 is TGTGCCAGCAGCTTATTTCCTAGCGGGGGGGCAAGCACAGATACGCAGTATTTT. Translating gives CASSLFPSGGASTDTQYF.

V usage is TRBV4-1 and J usage is TRBJ2-6, with 7 positions matching TRBD1. J lost 0 bases, V lost 5 bases, and 13 bases had no gene match. The CDR3 loop spans 19 amino acids. Germline V gives CDR1 MGHRA, CDR2 YSYEKL. The CDR3 sequence: CASSSRGGQDASGANVLTF. In DNA, the CDR3 is TGCGCCAGCAGCTCACGGGGTGGACAGGATGCCTCTGGGGCCAACGTCCTGACTTTC.

This chain uses TRBV30 with TRBJ2-7; perhaps TRBD2 as D (6 bases). The CDR3 sequence is 11 residues long. V was cut by 1 base and J by 7 bases, with 8 bases left in between. Germline V gene data show CDR1 as GTSNPN and CDR2 as SVGIG (reference sequence). The CDR3 DNA is TGTGCCTGGAGTGAAGGGAGGGAGCAGTACTTC. Translating it yields CAWSEGREQYF.

On this clone: This CDR3 is also generated by other DNA sequences in the sample. This chain joins TRBV5-4 and TRBJ2-2; TRBD1 matches 12 bases. Germline CDR1 is SGHNT and CDR2 is YYREEE (reference sequence). V was pared by 4 bases and J by 2 bases, with 3 bases of the junction left unmatched. CDR3 length: 16 residues. The CDR3 region is CASSDGTGGNTGELFF. CDR3 in DNA: TGTGCCAGCAGCGACGGGACAGGGGGCAACACCGGGGAGCTGTTTTTT. Combining the CDR3 with reference TRBV5-4 and TRBJ2-2 gives the whole variable domain ETGVTQSPTHLIKTRGQQVTLRCSSQSGHNTVSWYQQALGQGPQFIFQYYREEENGRGNFPPRFSGLQFPNYSSELNVNALELDDSALYLCASSDGTGGNTGELFFGEGSRLTVL.

The CDR3: CASSRDRGPEAFF. CDR3 coding DNA: TGTGCCAGCAGCCGGGACAGGGGCCCTGAAGCTTTCTTT. The chain combines TRBV11-2 with TRBJ1-1; 10 bases fit TRBD1. Looked up from germline, CDR1 is SGHAT and CDR2 is FQNNGV. Unmatched junction bases numbered 3, after V lost 5 bases and J lost 6 bases. The CDR3 is 13 amino acids. Complete variable domain (other parts from reference TRBV11-2 and TRBJ1-1): EAGVAQSPRYKIIEKRQSVAFWCNPISGHATLYWYQQILGQGPKLLIQFQNNGVVDDSQLPKDRFSAERLKGVDSTLKIQPAKLEDSAVYLCASSRDRGPEAFFGQGTRLTVV.

The rearrangement links TRBV19 to TRBJ2-1, with 7 nucleotides matching TRBD2. The CDR3 spans 14 residues. Germline V gives CDR1 LNHDA, CDR2 SQIVND (reference sequence). V was pared by 5 bases and J by 6 bases, with 7 bases of the junction left unmatched. The CDR3 loop is CASSWGEGRNEQFF. CDR3 DNA sequence: TGTGCCAGTAGTTGGGGGGAGGGCCGCAATGAGCAGTTCTTC.

The chain combines TRBV7-9 with TRBJ2-3; 10 nucleotides align to TRBD2. V was pared by 6 bases and J by 6 bases, with 15 bases of the junction left unmatched. The V gene's germline CDR1 is SEHNR and CDR2 FQNEAQ (reference sequence). CDR3 length: 17 residues. Here the CDR3 reads CASRSSGSRYEEDTQYF. The CDR3 DNA sequence: TGTGCCAGCAGATCTAGCGGGAGCAGGTACGAGGAGGATACGCAGTATTTT.

The chain is built from TRBV4-1 and TRBJ1-4; 9 bases line up with TRBD1. CDR1 MGHRA and CDR2 YSYEKL come from the germline V gene. The CDR3 length is 18 residues. The trim removed 0 bases at V and 5 bases at J, leaving 10 bases unmatched. This CDR3 is CASSQDLPNGTGNEKLFF. In DNA form, the CDR3 reads TGCGCCAGCAGCCAAGATCTTCCAAATGGGACAGGGAATGAAAAACTGTTTTTT.

The sample holds one count of this clone. J is TRBJ2-5 and V is TRBV5-6; 8 positions match TRBD1. The end of the DNA is better explained by TRBJ2-7, so the J call may be wrong. Germline loops: CDR1 SGHDT, CDR2 YYEEEE. The CDR3 extends over 14 amino acids. This CDR3 reads CASSGRTGPAEQYF. The CDR3 nucleotides read TGTGCCAGCAGCGGACGGACAGGGCCCGCCGAGCAGTACTTC.

The genes are TRBV6-5 and TRBJ2-1; 8 nucleotides line up with TRBD1. The CDR3 runs to 13 residues. The germline CDR1 and CDR2 sequences are MNHEY and SVGAGI. With 6 bases clipped from V and 6 bases from J, the junction kept 4 bases outside the gene matches. The CDR3 loop reads CASSRTGLNEQFF. The CDR3 DNA follows: TGTGCCAGCAGCCGGACAGGGCTCAATGAGCAGTTCTTC.

The chain links TRBV15 to TRBJ2-7; D remains unclear. This CDR3 has 14 residues. Looked up from germline, CDR1 is LNHNV and CDR2 is YYDKDF (reference sequence). V lost 0 bases and J lost 1, with 7 bases in between. The CDR3 reads CATSRDPGSYEQYF. In nucleotides, the CDR3 is TGTGCCACCAGCAGAGATCCCGGGTCCTACGAGCAGTACTTC.

The chain uses TRBV27 and TRBJ1-2; the D gene is possibly TRBD1 (5 bases). The CDR3 consists of 16 residues. Germline V gives CDR1 MNHEY, CDR2 SMNVEV (reference sequence). V was cut by 0 bases and J by 4 bases, with 15 bases left in between. The CDR3 here is CASSLSLGGGSYGYTF. CDR3 sequence (DNA): TGTGCCAGCAGTTTATCGCTGGGGGGAGGTAGCTATGGCTACACCTTC.